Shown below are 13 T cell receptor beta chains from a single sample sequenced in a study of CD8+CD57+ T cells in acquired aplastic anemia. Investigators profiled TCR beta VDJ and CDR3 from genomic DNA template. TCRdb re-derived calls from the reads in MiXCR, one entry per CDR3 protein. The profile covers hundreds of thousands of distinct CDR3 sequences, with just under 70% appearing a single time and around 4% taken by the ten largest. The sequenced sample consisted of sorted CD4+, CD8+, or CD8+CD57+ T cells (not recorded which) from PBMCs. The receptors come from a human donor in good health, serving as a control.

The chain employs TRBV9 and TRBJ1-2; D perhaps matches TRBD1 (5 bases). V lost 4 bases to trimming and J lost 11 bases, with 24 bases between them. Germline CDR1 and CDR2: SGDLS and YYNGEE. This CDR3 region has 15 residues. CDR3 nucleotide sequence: TGTGCCAGCAGCCTATCCGCCACGGGGACCGATGCTTACACCTTC. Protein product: CASSLSATGTDAYTF.

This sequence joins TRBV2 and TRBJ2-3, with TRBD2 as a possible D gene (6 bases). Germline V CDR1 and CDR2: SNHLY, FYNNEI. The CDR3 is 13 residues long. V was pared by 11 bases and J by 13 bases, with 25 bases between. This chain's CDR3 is CAGGGVATNTEYF. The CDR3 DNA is TGTGCCGGCGGCGGGGTTGCGACAAATACTGAGTATTTT.

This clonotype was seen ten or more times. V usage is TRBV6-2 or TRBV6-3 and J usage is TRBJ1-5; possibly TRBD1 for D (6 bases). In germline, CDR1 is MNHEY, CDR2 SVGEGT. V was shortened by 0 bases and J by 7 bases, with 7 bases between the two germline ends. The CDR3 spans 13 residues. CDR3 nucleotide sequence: TGTGCCAGCAGTTACTCGGGGGCCCAGCCCCAGCATTTT. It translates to CASSYSGAQPQHF.

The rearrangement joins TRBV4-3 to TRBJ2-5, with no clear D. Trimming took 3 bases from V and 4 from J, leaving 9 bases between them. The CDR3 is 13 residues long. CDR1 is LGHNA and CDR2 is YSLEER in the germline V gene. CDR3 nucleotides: TGCGCCAGCAGCCAGGTGACGGGAGAGACCCAGTACTTC. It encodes CASSQVTGETQYF.

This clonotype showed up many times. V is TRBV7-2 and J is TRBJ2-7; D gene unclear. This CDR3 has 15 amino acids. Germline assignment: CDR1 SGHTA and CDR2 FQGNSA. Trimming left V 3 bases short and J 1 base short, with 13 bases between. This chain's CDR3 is CASSLARTASYEQYF. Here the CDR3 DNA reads TGTGCCAGCAGCTTGGCGAGGACGGCTTCCTACGAGCAGTACTTC.

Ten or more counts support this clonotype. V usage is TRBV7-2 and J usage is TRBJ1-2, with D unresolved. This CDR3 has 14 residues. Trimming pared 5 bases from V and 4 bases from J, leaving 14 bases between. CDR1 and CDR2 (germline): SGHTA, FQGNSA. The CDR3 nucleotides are TGTGCCAGCAGCCGACCCCCCGGTCTCTATGGCTACACCTTC. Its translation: CASSRPPGLYGYTF.

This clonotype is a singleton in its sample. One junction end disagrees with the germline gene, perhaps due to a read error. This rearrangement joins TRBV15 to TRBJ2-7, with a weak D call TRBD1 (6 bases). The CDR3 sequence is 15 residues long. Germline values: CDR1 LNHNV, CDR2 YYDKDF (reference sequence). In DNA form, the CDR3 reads TGTGCCAGCAGCATCTCAGGGGCGGCACCTTACGAGCAGTACTTC. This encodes CASSISGAAPYEQYF.

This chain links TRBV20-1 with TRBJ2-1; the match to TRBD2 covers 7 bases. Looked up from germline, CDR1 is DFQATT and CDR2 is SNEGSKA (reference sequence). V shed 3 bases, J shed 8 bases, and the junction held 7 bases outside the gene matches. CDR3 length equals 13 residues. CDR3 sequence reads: CSASPRLADEQFF. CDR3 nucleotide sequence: TGCAGTGCTAGCCCCCGACTAGCTGATGAGCAGTTCTTC.

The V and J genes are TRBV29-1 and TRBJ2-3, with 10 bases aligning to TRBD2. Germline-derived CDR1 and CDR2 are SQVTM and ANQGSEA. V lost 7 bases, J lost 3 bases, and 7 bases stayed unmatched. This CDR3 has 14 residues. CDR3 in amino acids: CSAPIAGGTDTQYF. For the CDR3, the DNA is TGCAGCGCCCCCATAGCGGGAGGAACAGATACGCAGTATTTT.

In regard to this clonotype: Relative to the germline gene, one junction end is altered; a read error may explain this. Here the CDR3 reads CASSVDSGEEALHF. CDR3 nucleotide sequence: TGTGCCAGCAGCGTTGACTCAGGGGAAGAGGCCCTCCACTTC. V is TRBV9 and J is TRBJ2-5; tentatively, D is TRBD1 (6 bases). The CDR3 has 14 residues. From germline, CDR1 is SGDLS and CDR2 YYNGEE. The full variable domain, rest sourced from reference TRBV9 and TRBJ2-5, is DSGVTQTPKHLITATGQRVTLRCSPRSGDLSVYWYQQSLDQGLQFLIQYYNGEERAKGNILERFSAQQFPDLHSELNLSSLELGDSALYFCASSVDSGEEALHFGPGTRLLVL.

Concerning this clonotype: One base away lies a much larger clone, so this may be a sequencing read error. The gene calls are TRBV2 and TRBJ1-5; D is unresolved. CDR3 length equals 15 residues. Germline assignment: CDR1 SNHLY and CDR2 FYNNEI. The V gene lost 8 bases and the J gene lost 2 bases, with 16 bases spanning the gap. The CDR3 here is CASGTSWGGNQPQHF. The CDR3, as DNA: TGTGCCAGCGGCACCTCCTGGGGAGGCAATCAGCCCCAGCATTTT. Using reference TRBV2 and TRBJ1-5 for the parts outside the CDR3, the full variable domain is EPEVTQTPSHQVTQMGQEVILRCVPISNHLYFYWYRQILGQKVEFLVSFYNNEISEKSEIFDDQFSVERPDGSNFTLKIRSTKLEDSAMYFCASGTSWGGNQPQHFGDGTRLSIL.

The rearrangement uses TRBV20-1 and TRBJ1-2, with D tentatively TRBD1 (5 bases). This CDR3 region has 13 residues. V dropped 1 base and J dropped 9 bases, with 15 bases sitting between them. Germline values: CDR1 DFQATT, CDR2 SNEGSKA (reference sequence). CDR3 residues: CSARVTSGACYTF. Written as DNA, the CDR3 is TGCAGTGCTAGAGTAACTAGCGGGGCATGCTACACCTTC.

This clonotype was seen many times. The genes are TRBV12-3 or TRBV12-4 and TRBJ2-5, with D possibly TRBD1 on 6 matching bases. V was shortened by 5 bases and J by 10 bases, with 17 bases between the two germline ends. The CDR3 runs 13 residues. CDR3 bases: TGTGCCAGCAGTGAGACCGGGACAAAACTCCAGTACTTC. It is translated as CASSETGTKLQYF.